This TCR beta chain is from a study of identical twins. Findings and limits, study-wide: Because invariant MAIT and iNKT cells could be present, zero-insertion analyses could be partly confounded.

This clonotype was seen many times. Its target is unknown. The germline V gene encodes CDR1 SGHRS and CDR2 YFSETQ. Trimming stripped 0 bases from V and 8 bases from J, with 9 bases between. The CDR3 is made up of 13 amino acids. Template switching, a step in the protocol, added a universal primer site, and cDNA carried unique molecular identifiers. In TCRdb, the 5' RACE reads were re-called with MiXCR into one record per CDR3 protein. The table has a few hundred thousand distinct CDR3 sequences, about 8% seen once. These data were also reused for a study on yellow fever vaccine responses in identical twins. From that study: Among the twins, the vaccine T cell response reportedly seemed partly convergent and partly personalized.

The chain carries TRBV5-1 and TRBJ2-1, with D possibly TRBD2 on 6 matching bases. The TCR sequence derives from a woman aged 18 to 35 in good health. Sequencing was carried out using memory (CD45RO+) T cells sorted from blood. In nucleotides, the CDR3 is TGCGCCAGCAGCTTGGTCGGGAGTGATGAGCAGTTCTTC. Translated: CASSLVGSDEQFF.